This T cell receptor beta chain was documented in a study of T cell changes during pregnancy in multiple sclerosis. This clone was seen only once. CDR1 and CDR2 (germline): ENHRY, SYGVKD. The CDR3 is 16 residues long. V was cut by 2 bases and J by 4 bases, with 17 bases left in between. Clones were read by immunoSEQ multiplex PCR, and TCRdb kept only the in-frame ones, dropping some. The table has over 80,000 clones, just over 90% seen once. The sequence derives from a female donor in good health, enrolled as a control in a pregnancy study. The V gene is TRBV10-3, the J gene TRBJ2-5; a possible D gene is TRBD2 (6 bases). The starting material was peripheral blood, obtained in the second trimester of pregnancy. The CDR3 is CAISEPSRGVVETQYF. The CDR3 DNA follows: TGTGCCATCAGTGAGCCTTCGCGGGGAGTGGTAGAGACCCAGTACTTC.